These T cell receptor beta chains were read from a single sample in a study of blood T cell repertoires in COVID-19. Sequencing used immunoSEQ multiplex PCR; TCRdb keeps in-frame clones, though not all of them. The repertoire holds around 180,000 clones, with roughly nine tenths as singletons. What was sequenced was peripheral blood. These receptors came from a man in his sixties or seventies with active or convalescent COVID-19. Both conserved end residues are part of each CDR3. The D gene is left open where the match is weak. A row's size may be missing; if present it is once, few, many or a size class.

J	D	V	size	DNA	CDR3
TRBJ1-4	.	TRBV7-9	.	TGTGCCAGCAGCCAAAGAGACAGCTTCGAAAAACTGTTTTTT	CASSQRDSFEKLFF
TRBJ1-4	.	TRBV7-9	once	TGTGCCAGCAATTTGAATGGACACATTAATGAAAAACTGTTTTTT	CASNLNGHINEKLFF
TRBJ2-5	TRBD2	TRBV18	many	TGTGCCAGCTCACCGGCGACTAGCGGAGCGGGGGCCCAGTACTTC	CASSPATSGAGAQYF
TRBJ1-1	.	TRBV6-5	.	TGTGCCAGCAGTTACGACCAGATCAGGGAAGCTTTCTTT	CASSYDQIREAFF
TRBJ2-5	.	TRBV10-2	.	TGCGCCAGCAGAGAAATCGGTGGCGGGGAGACCCAGTACTTC	CASREIGGGETQYF
TRBJ2-2	.	TRBV11-3	.	TGTGCCAGCAGCTTCGGTTCCACCGGGGAGCTGTTTTTT	CASSFGSTGELFF
TRBJ1-4	.	TRBV6-5	once	TGTGCCAGCAGGGGGGGGGCAACTAATGAAAAACTGTTTTTT	CASRGGATNEKLFF
TRBJ2-7	TRBD2	TRBV29-1	few	TGCAGCGTTGGTCTGGGGACTAGGTTTGACGAGCAGTACTTC	CSVGLGTRFDEQYF
TRBJ1-5	.	TRBV9	.	TGTGCCAGCAGCGAAGGAGTCCTTACTAATCAGCCCCAGCATTTT	CASSEGVLTNQPQHF
TRBJ1-6	.	TRBV2	.	TGTGCCAGCAATCCCACACGGGACTCAGGTTCGCCCCTCCACTTT	CASNPTRDSGSPLHF
TRBJ1-1	.	TRBV27	.	TGTGCCAGCAGTCGCCCCGGGAGGGACACTGAAGCTTTCTTT	CASSRPGRDTEAFF
TRBJ1-2	TRBD1	TRBV7-2	.	TGTGCCAGCAGCAAACATGGACAGGGGGTTAATGGCTACACCTTC	CASSKHGQGVNGYTF
TRBJ2-5	TRBD2	TRBV6-2/TRBV6-3	.	TGTGCCAGCAGTTACGATCGAATCGGGGGGGGGCAAGAGACCCAGTACTTC	CASSYDRIGGGQETQYF
TRBJ2-2	.	TRBV6-5	.	TGTGCCAGCAGTCCCCCGGGAGTGGGCGGGGAGCTGTTTTTT	CASSPPGVGGELFF
TRBJ1-3	.	TRBV18	.	TGTGCCAGCTCTACCCGACAGGAGATCTCTGGAAACACCATATATTTT	CASSTRQEISGNTIYF
TRBJ2-2	.	TRBV11-2	.	TGTGCCAGCAGCTTAGTTTCTTCAGGCAACACCGGGGAGCTGTTTTTT	CASSLVSSGNTGELFF
TRBJ2-3	.	TRBV21-1	.	TGTGCCAGCTGGTGGGACTTTAGCACAGATACGCAGTATTTT	CASWWDFSTDTQYF
TRBJ2-7	TRBD1	TRBV18	once	TGTGCCAGCTCACCACTGGGGGTGGGGACAGACTACGAGCAGTACTTC	CASSPLGVGTDYEQYF
TRBJ1-2	.	TRBV28	.	TGTGCCAGCAGCGGTCAGGAATATGGCTACACCTTC	CASSGQEYGYTF
TRBJ1-1	.	TRBV18	.	TGTGCCAGCTCACCACGGGGGCAGGCGACGAACACTGAAGCTTTCTTT	CASSPRGQATNTEAFF
TRBJ1-2	TRBD1	TRBV15	once	TGTGCCACCAGCAGAGGCGGACAGGGGGGATTTAACTATGGCTACACCTTC	CATSRGGQGGFNYGYTF
TRBJ2-2	TRBD1	TRBV7-3	.	TGTGCCAGCCGAGAACAGGGGGGTACCGGGGAGCTGTTTTTT	CASREQGGTGELFF
TRBJ2-3	TRBD1	TRBV7-2	.	TGTGCCAGCAGCTTACAGGGGGCGCAAGGCACAGATACGCAGTATTTT	CASSLQGAQGTDTQYF
TRBJ1-2	.	TRBV4-2	.	TGTGCCAGCAGCCAAGACCCCGACAGTCTCTATGGCTACACCTTC	CASSQDPDSLYGYTF
TRBJ1-2	TRBD1	TRBV6-5	.	TGTGCCAGCAGTCCCGACAGGGTCTATGGCTACACCTTC	CASSPDRVYGYTF
TRBJ2-2	.	TRBV4-1	.	TGCGCCAGCAGCCAACCATTTGTTGCCGGGGAGCTGTTTTTT	CASSQPFVAGELFF
TRBJ1-6	TRBD1	TRBV5-4	.	TGTGCCAGCAGCTCCGTAGGGGGCAATAATTCACCCCTCCACTTT	CASSSVGGNNSPLHF
TRBJ1-1	.	TRBV4-3	.	TGCGCCAGCAGCCAAGATCCGGGAGTCGGGAACACTGAAGCTTTCTTT	CASSQDPGVGNTEAFF
TRBJ2-1	TRBD1	TRBV24-1	.	TGTGCCACCAGTCAGGGGGCTACGTCCAATGAGCAGTTCTTC	CATSQGATSNEQFF
TRBJ2-1	.	TRBV19	.	TGTGCCAGTAACCTCGAGGCAAGACGTAGCTCCTACAATGAGCAGTTCTTC	CASNLEARRSSYNEQFF
TRBJ2-7	.	TRBV6-5	.	TGTGCCAGCATTGCGGACAGAACCTACGAGCAGTACTTC	CASIADRTYEQYF
TRBJ1-2	TRBD1	TRBV19	.	TGTGCCAGTACCGGGACAGGCGACGCTAACTATGGCTACACCTTC	CASTGTGDANYGYTF
TRBJ1-1	.	TRBV29-1	.	TGCAGCGCTACCTCGGCAGGGTGGAACACTGAAGCTTTCTTT	CSATSAGWNTEAFF
TRBJ1-5	TRBD1	TRBV10-3	.	TGTGCCATCAGTGAGGGGACAGCGAACAATCAGCCCCAGCATTTT	CAISEGTANNQPQHF
TRBJ2-5	TRBD2	TRBV19	.	TGTGCCAGTCGGGCGGGGGGAGCTCATCAAGAGACCCAGTACTTC	CASRAGGAHQETQYF
TRBJ1-2	.	TRBV5-1	.	TGCGCCAGCAGCCCGAGGCCGTCCGACGGTGGCTACACCTTC	CASSPRPSDGGYTF
TRBJ1-1	.	TRBV7-8	.	TGTGCCAGCAGCTTACCCCGAGGGACTGTCGATGAAGCTTTCTTT	CASSLPRGTVDEAFF
TRBJ1-5	.	TRBV28	.	TGTGCCAGCAGTTTAAGGGGTTCGTATAGCAATCAGCCCCAGCATTTT	CASSLRGSYSNQPQHF
TRBJ2-3	TRBD2	TRBV11-2	once	TGTGCCAGCAGCGTGATACTAGCGGGGGGAGGGGATACGCAGTATTTT	CASSVILAGGGDTQYF